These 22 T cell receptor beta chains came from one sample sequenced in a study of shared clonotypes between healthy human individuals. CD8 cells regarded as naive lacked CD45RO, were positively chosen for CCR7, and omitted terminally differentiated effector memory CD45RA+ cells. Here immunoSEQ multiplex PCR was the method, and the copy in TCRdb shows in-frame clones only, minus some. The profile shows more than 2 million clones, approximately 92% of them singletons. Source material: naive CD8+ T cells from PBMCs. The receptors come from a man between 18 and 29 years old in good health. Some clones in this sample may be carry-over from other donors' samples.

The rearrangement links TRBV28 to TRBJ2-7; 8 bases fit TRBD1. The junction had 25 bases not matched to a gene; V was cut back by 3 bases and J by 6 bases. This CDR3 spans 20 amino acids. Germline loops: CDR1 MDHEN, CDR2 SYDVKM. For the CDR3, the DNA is TGTGCCAGCAGTTTCCCCCACGACGTGGGGACAGGTGGTGCGGAGGGCGAGCAGTACTTC. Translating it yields CASSFPHDVGTGGAEGEQYF.

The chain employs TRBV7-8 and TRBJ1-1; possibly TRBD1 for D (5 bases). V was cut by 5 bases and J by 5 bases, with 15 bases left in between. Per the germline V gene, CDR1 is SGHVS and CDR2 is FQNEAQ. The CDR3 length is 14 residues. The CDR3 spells CASSQNRGGTEAFF. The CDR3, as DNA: TGTGCCAGCAGCCAGAATCGGGGGGGGACTGAAGCTTTCTTT.

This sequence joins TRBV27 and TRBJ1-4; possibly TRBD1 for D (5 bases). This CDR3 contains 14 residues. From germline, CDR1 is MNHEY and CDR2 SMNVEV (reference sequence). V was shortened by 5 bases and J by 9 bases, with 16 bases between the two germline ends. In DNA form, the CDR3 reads TGTGCCAGCAGTCTTGGACGGATGGGACAAAAACTGTTTTTT. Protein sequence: CASSLGRMGQKLFF.

The CDR3 protein is CSVAWETSVNTGELFF. CDR3 DNA sequence: TGCAGCGTTGCCTGGGAGACTAGCGTTAACACCGGGGAGCTGTTTTTT. The rearrangement links TRBV29-1 to TRBJ2-2; TRBD2 matches at 8 bases. Germline trimming cut 4 bases from V and 2 bases from J; bases unmatched to any gene: 9. Germline V gene sequence: CDR1 SQVTM, CDR2 ANQGSEA. The CDR3 extends over 16 amino acids.

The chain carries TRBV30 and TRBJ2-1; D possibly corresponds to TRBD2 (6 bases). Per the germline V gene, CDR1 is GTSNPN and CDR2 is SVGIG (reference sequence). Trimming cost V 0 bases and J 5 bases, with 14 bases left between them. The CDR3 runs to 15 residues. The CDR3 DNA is TGTGCCTGGAGTGTCGGTGCGGGATCCCACAATGAGCAGTTCTTC. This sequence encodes CAWSVGAGSHNEQFF.

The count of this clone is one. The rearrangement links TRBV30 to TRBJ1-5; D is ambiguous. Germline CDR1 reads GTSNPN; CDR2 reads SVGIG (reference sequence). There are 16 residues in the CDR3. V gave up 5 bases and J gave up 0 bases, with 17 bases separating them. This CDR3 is CAWGPKDWYSNQPQHF. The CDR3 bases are TGTGCCTGGGGCCCTAAGGACTGGTATAGCAATCAGCCCCAGCATTTT.

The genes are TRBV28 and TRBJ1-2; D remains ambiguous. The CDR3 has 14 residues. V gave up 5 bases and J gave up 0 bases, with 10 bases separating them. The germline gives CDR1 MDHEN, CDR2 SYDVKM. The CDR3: CASSPRETNYGYTF. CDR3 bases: TGTGCCAGCAGTCCAAGAGAAACTAACTATGGCTACACCTTC.

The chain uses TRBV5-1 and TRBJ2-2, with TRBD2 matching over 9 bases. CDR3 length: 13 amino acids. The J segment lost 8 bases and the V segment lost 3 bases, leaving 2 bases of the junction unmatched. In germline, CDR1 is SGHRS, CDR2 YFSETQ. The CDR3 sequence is CASSSTSGGELFF. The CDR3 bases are TGCGCCAGCAGCTCCACTAGCGGGGGGGAGCTGTTTTTT.

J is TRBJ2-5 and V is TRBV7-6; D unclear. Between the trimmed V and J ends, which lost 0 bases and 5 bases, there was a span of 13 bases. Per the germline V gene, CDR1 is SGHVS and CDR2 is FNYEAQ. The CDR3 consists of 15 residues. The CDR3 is CASSLAAWDRETQYF. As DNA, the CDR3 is TGTGCCAGCAGCTTAGCGGCATGGGATCGGGAGACCCAGTACTTC.

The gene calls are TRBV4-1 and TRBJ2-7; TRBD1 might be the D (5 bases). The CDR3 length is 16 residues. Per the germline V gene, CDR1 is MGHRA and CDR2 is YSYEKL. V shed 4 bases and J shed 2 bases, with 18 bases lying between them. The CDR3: CASSPPAMTATYEQYF. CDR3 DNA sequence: TGCGCCAGCAGCCCCCCTGCCATGACAGCCACCTACGAGCAGTACTTC.

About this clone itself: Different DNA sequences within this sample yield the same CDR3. The CDR3 sequence is CASSLDRGGEQYF. As DNA, the CDR3 is TGTGCCAGCAGCTTAGACAGGGGTGGCGAGCAGTACTTC. The chain uses TRBV7-8 and TRBJ2-7; the match to TRBD1 covers 7 bases. Germline V gene sequence: CDR1 SGHVS, CDR2 FQNEAQ. V gave up 1 base and J gave up 6 bases; unmatched junction bases: 3. This CDR3 spans 13 amino acids.

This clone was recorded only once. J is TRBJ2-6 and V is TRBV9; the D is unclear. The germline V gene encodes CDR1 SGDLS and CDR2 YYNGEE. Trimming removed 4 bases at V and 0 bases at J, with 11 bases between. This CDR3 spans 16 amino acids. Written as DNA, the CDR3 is TGTGCCAGCAGCCCATCTGGGTACTCTGGGGCCAACGTCCTGACTTTC. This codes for CASSPSGYSGANVLTF.

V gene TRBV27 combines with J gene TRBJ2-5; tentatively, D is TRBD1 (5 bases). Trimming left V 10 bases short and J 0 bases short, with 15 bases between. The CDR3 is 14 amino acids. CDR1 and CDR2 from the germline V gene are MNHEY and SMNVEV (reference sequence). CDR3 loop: CANSDSLHQETQYF. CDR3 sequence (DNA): TGTGCCAACTCCGACAGTCTACACCAAGAGACCCAGTACTTC.

The CDR3 sequence: CASSLTIRLAGFANTGELFF. DNA of the CDR3: TGTGCCAGCAGCCTAACCATCAGACTAGCGGGATTCGCGAACACCGGGGAGCTGTTTTTT. This chain connects TRBV9 to TRBJ2-2, with 11 bases matching TRBD2. The CDR3 contains 20 residues. Germline CDR1 and CDR2: SGDLS and YYNGEE. Losses at the gene ends were 4 bases for V and 0 bases for J; bases not matched to a gene: 14.

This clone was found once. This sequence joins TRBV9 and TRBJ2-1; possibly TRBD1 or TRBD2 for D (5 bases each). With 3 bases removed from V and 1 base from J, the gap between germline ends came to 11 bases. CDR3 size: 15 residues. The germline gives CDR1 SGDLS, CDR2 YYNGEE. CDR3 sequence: CASSARDGSYNEQFF. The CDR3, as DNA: TGTGCCAGCAGCGCCCGGGACGGGTCCTACAATGAGCAGTTCTTC.

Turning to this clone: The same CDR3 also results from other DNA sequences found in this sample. CDR3 nucleotides: TGTGCCAGCAGTTTACGAGGGAACACTGAAGCTTTCTTT. This codes for CASSLRGNTEAFF. The chain employs TRBV28 and TRBJ1-1, with D hard to call. Trimming stripped 2 bases from V and 1 base from J, with 5 bases between. The germline gives CDR1 MDHEN, CDR2 SYDVKM. This CDR3 region has 13 residues.

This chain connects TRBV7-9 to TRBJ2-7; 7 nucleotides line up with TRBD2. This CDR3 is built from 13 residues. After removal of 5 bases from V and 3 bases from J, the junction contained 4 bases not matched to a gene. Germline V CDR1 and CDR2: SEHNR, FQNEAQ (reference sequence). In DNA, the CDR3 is TGTGCCAGCAGCGAGAGCGGGAACTACGAGCAGTACTTC. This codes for CASSESGNYEQYF.

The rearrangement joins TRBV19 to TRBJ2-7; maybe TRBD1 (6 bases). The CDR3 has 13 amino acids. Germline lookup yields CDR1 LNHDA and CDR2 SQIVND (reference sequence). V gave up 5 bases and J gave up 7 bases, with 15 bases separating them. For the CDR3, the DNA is TGTGCCAGTAGTCCGGGACACTCGGGGGAGCAGTACTTC. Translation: CASSPGHSGEQYF.

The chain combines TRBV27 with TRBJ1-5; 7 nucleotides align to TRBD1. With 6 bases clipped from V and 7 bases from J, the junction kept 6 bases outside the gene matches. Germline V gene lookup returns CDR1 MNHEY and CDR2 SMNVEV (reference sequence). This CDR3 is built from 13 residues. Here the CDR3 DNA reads TGTGCCAGCAGACAGGGGCATAGCCAGCCCCAGCATTTT. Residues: CASRQGHSQPQHF.

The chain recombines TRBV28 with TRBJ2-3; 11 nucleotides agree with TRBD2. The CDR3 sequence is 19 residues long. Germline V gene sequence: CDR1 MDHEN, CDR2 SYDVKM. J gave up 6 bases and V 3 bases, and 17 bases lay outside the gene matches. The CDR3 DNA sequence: TGTGCCAGCAGTTTTTCCCTAGCGGGAGGTGGCGCGTCGGCTGATACGCAGTATTTT. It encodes CASSFSLAGGGASADTQYF.

The CDR3: CASSYQLAGVVYNEQFF. For the CDR3, the DNA is TGTGCCAGCAGTTACCAACTAGCGGGAGTGGTCTACAATGAGCAGTTCTTC. The chain combines TRBV27 with TRBJ2-1; 11 nucleotides match TRBD2. This CDR3 is built from 17 residues. Looked up from germline, CDR1 is MNHEY and CDR2 is SMNVEV (reference sequence). With 4 bases clipped from V and 3 bases from J, the junction kept 8 bases outside the gene matches.

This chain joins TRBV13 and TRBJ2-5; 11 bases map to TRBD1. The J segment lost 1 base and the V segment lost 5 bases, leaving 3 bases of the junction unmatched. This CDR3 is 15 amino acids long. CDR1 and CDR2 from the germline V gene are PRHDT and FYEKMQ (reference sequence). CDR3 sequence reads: CASSDGQGAQETQYF. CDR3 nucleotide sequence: TGTGCCAGCAGCGACGGACAGGGGGCCCAAGAGACCCAGTACTTC.